This TCR beta chain was identified in a study of blood T cell repertoires in COVID-19 (dated by TCRdb to 2020 to 2022). As for the study more broadly: Samples covering the acute and convalescent phases of COVID-19 were provided by collaborators in the United States, Italy and Spain. The sample metadata nearly always contained a de-identified subject ID, COVID-19 status, age in years and sex. The dataset comprised deeply sampled blood TCRbeta repertoires from subjects exposed to, actively infected with, or recovered from COVID-19. Where available, HLA class I and class II types were taken from metadata supplied by the sample provider and were not determined by assay-based typing. The prospective study material was composed of cDNA or gDNA derived from T cells, B-cell-depleted T cells, or PBMCs. The samples were drawn from two sources: the first 160 participants of the ongoing ImmuneRACE study, and approximately 1,300 subjects contributed by 6 global collaborators. The repertoires were released in a freely available public database intended as a resource for research on the immune response to SARS-CoV-2. Beyond this particular receptor, the publication reports: The quantity of clinical and demographic metadata differed by source and by participant and was supplied without curation.

The immunoSEQ Assay, a bias-controlled multiplex PCR, was used to amplify TCRbeta CDR3 regions from genomic DNA. As for the original processing: The number of nucleated cells in each sample was estimated by amplification of reference gene primers within the assay. To quantify the absolute abundance of each unique TCRbeta CDR3 rearrangement, sequence reads were collapsed and filtered. For each sample, productive Simpson clonality was calculated by taking the square root of Simpson's diversity index across productive rearrangements. TCRdb obtained this table from immuneACCESS and retained in-frame rearrangements with V and J assigned. These tables miss some clones; where compared with another copy, unresolved V genes account for less than half of the shortfall, and the remainder is unexplained. The V and J calls and the clone size are those of that table, but D and trimming were determined from the DNA. The sample table contains around 180,000 clones; only one count was recorded for less than 90% of them. Under 30% of the sample is held by the ten biggest clonotypes.

Remarks on this clone: The antigen this receptor binds is unknown. There are no base qualities to consult, and no much larger clone falls within one base.

The germline V gene gives CDR1 as SGDLS and CDR2 as YYNGEE. The CDR3 measures 14 amino acids from cysteine to phenylalanine. Only the CDR3 DNA stays, 42 bases, in frame from base 1. The junction carries 16 bases between V and J, which are trimmed by 0 bases and 10 bases respectively. Whole blood was collected in K2EDTA tubes by collaborating institutions according to the institutions' own protocols. For TCRbeta analysis, collaborators shipped samples as frozen whole blood, isolated PBMCs, or DNA extracted from either of those sample types. Sequenced input: peripheral blood. This sequence was found in a man in his fifties or sixties with acute or convalescent COVID-19. Here the chain combines TRBV9 and TRBJ1-2; too little of a D gene remains to name it. The DNA sequence is given as TGTGCCAGCAGCGTAGGACCCCTGAGGGTCAACTACACCTTC. It encodes CASSVGPLRVNYTF.